Listed below are T cell receptor beta chains from one sample, sequenced in a study of OX40 agonist ivuxolimab in advanced cancers. Sequencing used immunoSEQ multiplex PCR; TCRdb keeps in-frame clones, though not all of them. The sample has some 39,000 clones; roughly 77% are singletons. Sequenced material: CD4+ or CD8+ T cells sorted from blood, taken in a trial of the OX40 agonist ivuxolimab. The origin of the receptors is an adult with an advanced solid tumor such as melanoma, head and neck, liver or kidney cancer. Both conserved end residues are part of each CDR3. A D gene is named only where the DNA matches it firmly. Clone sizes are given selectively: once, few, many, or a class where the clone is expanded.

j_call | clone_size | d_call | v_call | cdr3_nt | cdr3_aa
TRBJ1-3 | NA | NA | TRBV30 | TGTGCCTGGAGACCGAACCCAGGGGTAGGAAACACCATATATTTT | CAWRPNPGVGNTIYF
TRBJ1-1 | NA | NA | TRBV18 | TGTGCCAGCTCACCACTGGCGGTGGAAGCTTTCTTT | CASSPLAVEAFF
TRBJ1-2 | NA | NA | TRBV28 | TGTGCCAGCAGTTTACAGGGGCTGAGAAGTGGCTACACCTTC | CASSLQGLRSGYTF
TRBJ1-2 | NA | TRBD1 | TRBV28 | TGTGCCAGCAGTCCCCATACGGGACAGGGGACACACTATGGCTACACCTTC | CASSPHTGQGTHYGYTF
TRBJ2-1 | once | TRBD2 | TRBV4-2 | TGTGCCACCTCCAAGCGAGCGGGGGGCCATTACAATGAGCAGTTCTTC | CATSKRAGGHYNEQFF
TRBJ2-3 | NA | NA | TRBV7-2 | TGTGCCAGCAGCTTAGCTCCGGGGATTGGGGGCACAGATACGCAGTATTTT | CASSLAPGIGGTDTQYF
TRBJ2-7 | NA | NA | TRBV5-5 | TGTGCCAGCAGCTCCGGATCCTTCTACGAGCAGTACTTC | CASSSGSFYEQYF
TRBJ2-7 | NA | NA | TRBV28 | TGTGCCAGCAGAGGATGGGGCGCCTCCTACGAGCAGTACTTC | CASRGWGASYEQYF
TRBJ2-5 | NA | TRBD2 | TRBV5-5 | TGTGCCAGCAGCTTGGGACTAGCGGGTGGAGAGACCCAGTACTTC | CASSLGLAGGETQYF
TRBJ1-5 | NA | NA | TRBV9 | TGCGCCAGCAGCGTAGGGATGAATCAGCCCCAGCATTTT | CASSVGMNQPQHF
TRBJ2-2 | few | NA | TRBV28 | TGTGCCAGCGGCGGGGTTGGGCCCAGCACCGGGGAGCTGTTTTTT | CASGGVGPSTGELFF
TRBJ2-3 | NA | NA | TRBV14 | TGTGCCAGCAGCCAAGTACGGGCTACGCAGTATTTT | CASSQVRATQYF
TRBJ2-7 | NA | TRBD2 | TRBV11-1 | TGTGCCAGCAGCCCGGGGAGGGACGCCTACGAGCAGTACTTC | CASSPGRDAYEQYF
TRBJ1-1 | few | NA | TRBV5-1 | TGCGCCAGCAGCTTGTTACACGGTAACACTGAAGCTTTCTTT | CASSLLHGNTEAFF
TRBJ2-6 | few | NA | TRBV6-5 | TGTGCCAGCAGTTATCAGGTCTGGGGGGCCAACGTCCTGACTTTC | CASSYQVWGANVLTF
TRBJ1-4 | NA | TRBD1 | TRBV2 | TGTGCCAGCAAACAGGGGCCCCGTGAAAAACTGTTTTTT | CASKQGPREKLFF
TRBJ1-6 | NA | TRBD1 | TRBV25-1 | TGTGCCAGCAGTGAAGTAGGAGGGGGGACAGGGGGGTCACCCCTCCACTTT | CASSEVGGGTGGSPLHF
TRBJ1-6 | NA | TRBD1 | TRBV10-2 | TGCGCCAGCAGTAGGGACAGGGCAAACTCCTCACCCCTCCACTTT | CASSRDRANSSPLHF
TRBJ2-3 | NA | NA | TRBV5-1 | TGCGCCAGCAGCCCCGCGGGGCGGACCACCACAGATACGCAGTATTTT | CASSPAGRTTTDTQYF
TRBJ1-2 | NA | NA | TRBV18 | TGTGCCAGCTCTTATGGGGCGCAAGGCTATGGCTACACCTTC | CASSYGAQGYGYTF
TRBJ2-3 | NA | NA | TRBV5-1 | TGCGCCAGCAGTCGGGGTGGGACAGATACGCAGTATTTT | CASSRGGTDTQYF
TRBJ1-6 | NA | NA | TRBV7-2 | TGTGCCAGCAGCTTAGCAGGGGCCCAACGGTCACCCCTCCACTTT | CASSLAGAQRSPLHF
TRBJ2-7 | NA | TRBD1 | TRBV4-2 | TGTGCCAGCAGCCCGGACAGGGATGCCGAGCAGTACTTC | CASSPDRDAEQYF
TRBJ2-3 | NA | NA | TRBV7-3 | TGTGCCAGCAGCCCTCGAGGGGAACAGACAGATACGCAGTATTTT | CASSPRGEQTDTQYF
TRBJ2-1 | NA | TRBD2 | TRBV4-3 | TGCGCCAGCAGCCTCGTAGCGGGGGACAATGAGCAGTTCTTC | CASSLVAGDNEQFF
TRBJ2-2 | NA | TRBD2 | TRBV5-3 | TGTGCCAGAAGCTTGGAGATCCGCGGGAGGGCCGGATCCGGGGAGCTGTTTTTT | CARSLEIRGRAGSGELFF
TRBJ2-5 | NA | TRBD1 | TRBV5-1 | TGCGCCAGCAGCTTACAGGACAGGGGCGAGACCCAGTACTTC | CASSLQDRGETQYF
TRBJ1-3 | NA | NA | TRBV9 | TGTGCCAGCAGCGTAGAAGGAAACACCATATATTTT | CASSVEGNTIYF
TRBJ1-6 | NA | TRBD1 | TRBV5-1 | TGCGCCAGCAAAAGGACAGGGGACGATTCACCCCTCCACTTT | CASKRTGDDSPLHF
TRBJ1-6 | NA | NA | TRBV28 | TGTGCCAGCACGAGGACCTTTGGGGCCCTCCACTTT | CASTRTFGALHF
TRBJ1-4 | NA | NA | TRBV7-9 | TGTGCCAGCAGCCGCGAAGCAGCAACTAATGAAAAACTGTTTTTT | CASSREAATNEKLFF
TRBJ2-3 | NA | NA | TRBV9 | TGTGCCAGCAGCACAGTGGGGGCTAGTGGAACAGATACGCAGTATTTT | CASSTVGASGTDTQYF
TRBJ2-3 | NA | TRBD2 | TRBV5-1 | TGCGCCAGCAGCTTCTATCCTAGCGGGACCAACGCAGATACGCAGTATTTT | CASSFYPSGTNADTQYF
TRBJ2-3 | NA | NA | TRBV7-9 | TGTGCCAGCAGCTTCTCGGGGGATACGCAGTATTTT | CASSFSGDTQYF
TRBJ2-7 | NA | TRBD2 | TRBV28 | TGTGCCAGCAGTTCCGTGGGACTAGCCTCCTACGAGCAGTACTTC | CASSSVGLASYEQYF
TRBJ1-4 | NA | NA | TRBV19 | TGTGCCAGTAGTACTTCGGGGGAAGCGACTAATGAAAAACTGTTTTTT | CASSTSGEATNEKLFF
TRBJ2-2 | few | TRBD1 | TRBV18 | TGTGCCAGCTCCTTGGGACAGGCGAACACCGGGGAGCTGTTTTTT | CASSLGQANTGELFF
TRBJ1-6 | NA | NA | TRBV6-1 | TGTGCCAGCAGACCCGTGGAGGGAGGGAATTCACCCCTCCACTTT | CASRPVEGGNSPLHF
TRBJ2-3 | NA | NA | TRBV10-2 | TGCGCCAGCAGTGATCAGATTAAGAGAGGAGATACGCAGTATTTT | CASSDQIKRGDTQYF
TRBJ2-7 | NA | TRBD2 | TRBV7-2 | TGTGCCAGCAGCTTAGTCTTAGCGGGTGGCGGAGAGTACTTC | CASSLVLAGGGEYF
TRBJ1-3 | NA | NA | TRBV9 | TGTGCCAGCAGCGGCACCGGGACGTTTCGACCCTACTCTGGAAACACCATATATTTT | CASSGTGTFRPYSGNTIYF
TRBJ2-7 | NA | TRBD2 | TRBV18 | TGTGCCAGCTCACCAAACGGACTAGACGGGCAGTACTTC | CASSPNGLDGQYF
TRBJ1-6 | NA | TRBD1 | TRBV28 | TGTGCCAGCAGGCCGGACAGGGACACCTATAATTCACCCCTCCACTTT | CASRPDRDTYNSPLHF
TRBJ2-5 | NA | TRBD2 | TRBV6-4 | TGTGCCAGCAGTGATGGGGCGGGGGGTCAAGAGACCCAGTACTTC | CASSDGAGGQETQYF
TRBJ1-6 | NA | NA | TRBV28 | TGTGCCAGCAGTCCCAACAGGGTGAACTCACCCCTCCACTTT | CASSPNRVNSPLHF
TRBJ2-1 | NA | TRBD2 | TRBV4-1 | TGCGCCAGCAGCCATTCCCGGACTAGCGGGTCCTACAATGAGCAGTTCTTC | CASSHSRTSGSYNEQFF
TRBJ2-7 | NA | NA | TRBV7-2 | TGTGCCAGCACCTCCGACAGGCCTCCCTACGAGCAGTACTTC | CASTSDRPPYEQYF
TRBJ1-5 | NA | NA | TRBV4-1 | TGCGCCAGCAGCCAAGACCCGGGACGTTACAATCAGCCCCAGCATTTT | CASSQDPGRYNQPQHF
TRBJ2-1 | NA | TRBD1 | TRBV28 | TGTGCCAGCAGTTCGAACAGGGGTCCCTACAATGAGCAGTTCTTC | CASSSNRGPYNEQFF
TRBJ1-5 | NA | NA | TRBV6-5 | TGTGCCAGCAGTTACACGAGCAATCAGCCCCAGCATTTT | CASSYTSNQPQHF
TRBJ1-2 | NA | NA | TRBV5-1 | TGCGCCAGCAGCTTTGGCACAGGCGCGGAGAGCGGCTACACCTTC | CASSFGTGAESGYTF
TRBJ1-1 | NA | NA | TRBV28 | TGTGCCAGCGGTACCAGCCTCATGAACACTGAAGCTTTCTTT | CASGTSLMNTEAFF
TRBJ1-5 | NA | NA | TRBV15 | TGTGCCACCAGCAGAGCCCGGGGTGGTTCCGGACAGCCCCAGCATTTT | CATSRARGGSGQPQHF
TRBJ2-5 | NA | TRBD2 | TRBV7-9 | TGTGCCAGCGGCTCCGGGACTAGCGGGGACCAAGAGACCCAGTACTTC | CASGSGTSGDQETQYF
TRBJ1-2 | NA | NA | TRBV11-1 | TGTGCCAGCAGCCCCTCCTACTACGGGGGGCAAGGTGGCTACACCTTC | CASSPSYYGGQGGYTF
TRBJ2-5 | NA | TRBD2 | TRBV4-1 | TGCGCCAGCAGCCTAGAATCCCCGGGACTAGGAGCCGGAGAGACCCAGTACTTC | CASSLESPGLGAGETQYF
TRBJ2-5 | few | NA | TRBV2 | TGTGCCAGCCAGGACCCAGGACCCCAGTACTTC | CASQDPGPQYF
TRBJ2-3 | NA | TRBD2 | TRBV11-2 | TGTGCCAGCAGCCCCACAGCGGGAGGGCCTGTAAATACGCAGTATTTT | CASSPTAGGPVNTQYF
TRBJ2-7 | NA | NA | TRBV5-4 | TGTGCCAGCAGCCCGGCGGCGGGACGGACTTACGAGCAGTACTTC | CASSPAAGRTYEQYF
TRBJ2-3 | NA | TRBD2 | TRBV28 | TGTGCCAGCAGTTCCCCCGGGACTAGCGGGAGAGATACGCAGTATTTT | CASSSPGTSGRDTQYF